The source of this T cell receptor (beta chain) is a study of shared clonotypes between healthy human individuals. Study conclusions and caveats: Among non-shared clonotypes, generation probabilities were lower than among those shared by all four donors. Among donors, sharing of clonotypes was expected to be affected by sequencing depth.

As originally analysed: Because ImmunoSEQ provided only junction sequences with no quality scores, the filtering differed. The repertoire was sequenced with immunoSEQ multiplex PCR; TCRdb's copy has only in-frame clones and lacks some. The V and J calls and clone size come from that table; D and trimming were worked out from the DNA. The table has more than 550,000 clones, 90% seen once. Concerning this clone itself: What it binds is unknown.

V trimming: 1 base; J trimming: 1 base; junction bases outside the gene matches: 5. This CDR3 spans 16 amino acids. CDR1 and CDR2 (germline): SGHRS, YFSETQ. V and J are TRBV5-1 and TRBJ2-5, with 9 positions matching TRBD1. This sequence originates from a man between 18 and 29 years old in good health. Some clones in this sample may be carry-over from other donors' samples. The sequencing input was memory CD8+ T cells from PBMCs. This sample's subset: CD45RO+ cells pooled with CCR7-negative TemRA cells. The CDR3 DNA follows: TGCGCCAGCAGCTTGATGGGACAGGGCACCCAAGAGACCCAGTACTTC. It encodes CASSLMGQGTQETQYF.